This TCR beta chain came from a study of OX40 agonist ivuxolimab in advanced cancers. Study-level information: Patients were dosed with the agonistic anti-OX40 (CD134) antibody ivuxolimab.

The repertoire was sequenced with immunoSEQ multiplex PCR; TCRdb's copy has only in-frame clones and lacks some. The sample shows roughly 29,000 clones, 80% to 95% of them seen only once. This CDR3 is 16 amino acids long. V lost 9 bases and J 1 base, leaving 18 bases between the germline ends. CDR1 LNHDA and CDR2 SQIVND come from the germline V gene (reference sequence). The starting material was CD4+ or CD8+ T cells sorted from blood, obtained in a trial of the OX40 agonist ivuxolimab. The chain joins TRBV19 to TRBJ2-2, with D possibly matching TRBD2 (6 bases). This receptor was taken from an adult with an advanced solid tumor such as melanoma, head and neck, liver or kidney cancer. CDR3 loop: CASQGGVLWNTGELFF. CDR3 nucleotides: TGTGCCAGCCAAGGCGGGGTACTTTGGAACACCGGGGAGCTGTTTTTT. Complete variable domain (other parts from reference TRBV19 and TRBJ2-2): DGGITQSPKYLFRKEGQNVTLSCEQNLNHDAMYWYRQDPGQGLRLIYYSQIVNDFQKGDIAEGYSVSREKKESFPLTVTSAQKNPTAFYLCASQGGVLWNTGELFFGEGSRLTVL.